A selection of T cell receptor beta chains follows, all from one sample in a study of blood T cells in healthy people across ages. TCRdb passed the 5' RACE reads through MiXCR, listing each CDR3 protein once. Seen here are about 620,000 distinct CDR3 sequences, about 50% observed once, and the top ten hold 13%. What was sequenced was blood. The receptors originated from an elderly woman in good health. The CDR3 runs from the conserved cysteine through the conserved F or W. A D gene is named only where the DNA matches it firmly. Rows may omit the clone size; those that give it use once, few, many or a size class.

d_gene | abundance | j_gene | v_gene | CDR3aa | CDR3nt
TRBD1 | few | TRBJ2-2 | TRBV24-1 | CATSDPGQPTGELFF | TGTGCCACCAGTGATCCGGGACAGCCTACCGGGGAGCTGTTTTTT
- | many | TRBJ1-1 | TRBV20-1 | CSARGTPNTEAFF | TGCAGTGCAAGGGGGACACCGAACACTGAAGCTTTCTTT
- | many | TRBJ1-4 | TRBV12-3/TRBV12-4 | CASSYEGFTNEKLFF | TGTGCCAGCAGTTATGAAGGGTTTACTAATGAAAAACTGTTTTTT
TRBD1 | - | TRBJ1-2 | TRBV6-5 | CASNRQGDGYTF | TGTGCCAGCAACCGACAGGGTGATGGCTACACCTTC
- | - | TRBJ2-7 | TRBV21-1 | CASSKEGAPKDGYF | TGTGCCAGCAGCAAAGAAGGGGCCCCAAAGGATGGGTACTTC
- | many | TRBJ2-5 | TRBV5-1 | CASSLVFGETQYF | TGCGCCAGCAGCTTGGTTTTCGGAGAGACCCAGTACTTC
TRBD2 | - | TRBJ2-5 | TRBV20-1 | CSARDVEGRGETQYF | TGCAGTGCTAGAGATGTCGAGGGGCGGGGGGAGACTCAGTACTTC
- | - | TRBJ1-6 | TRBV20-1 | CSARNGLGQGFTNSPLHF | TGCAGTGCTAGAAACGGGTTGGGTCAGGGCTTTACGAATTCACCCCTCCACTTT
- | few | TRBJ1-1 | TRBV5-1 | CASSHLLGGTEAFF | TGCGCCAGCAGTCACCTCTTGGGGGGCACTGAAGCTTTCTTT
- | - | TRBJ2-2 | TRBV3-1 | CASSQESGVSGELFF | TGTGCCAGCAGCCAAGAGTCAGGGGTTTCGGGGGAGCTGTTTTTT
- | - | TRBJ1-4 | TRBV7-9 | CASSRMEGEVNEKLFF | TGTGCCAGCAGCCGAATGGAGGGAGAAGTCAATGAAAAACTGTTTTTT
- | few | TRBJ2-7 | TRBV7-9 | CASSHPLGDWSSYEQYF | TGTGCCAGCAGCCACCCCCTGGGGGACTGGAGCTCCTACGAGCAGTACTTC
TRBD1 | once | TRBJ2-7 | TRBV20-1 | CSASGSRTGGSYNEQYF | TGCAGTGCTAGTGGTTCCCGGACAGGGGGCTCCTACAATGAGCAGTACTTC
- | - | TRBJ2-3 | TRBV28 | CASSAGTGGDTQYF | TGTGCCAGCAGTGCTGGGACGGGGGGCGATACGCAGTATTTT
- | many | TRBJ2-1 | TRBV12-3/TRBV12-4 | CASSLARVQTLPLNEQFF | TGTGCCAGCAGTTTAGCAAGGGTCCAAACCCTGCCCCTCAATGAGCAGTTCTTC
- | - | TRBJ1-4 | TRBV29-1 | CSATDFREKLFF | TGCAGCGCGACAGATTTTCGCGAAAAACTGTTTTTT
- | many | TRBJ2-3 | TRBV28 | CASSLLHTDTQYF | TGTGCCAGCAGTTTACTTCACACAGATACGCAGTATTTT
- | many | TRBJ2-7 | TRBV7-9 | CASSDQVYEQYF | TGTGCCAGCAGCGACCAAGTCTACGAGCAGTACTTC
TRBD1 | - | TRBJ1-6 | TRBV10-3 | CAIGDRNNSPLHF | TGTGCCATCGGGGACAGAAATAATTCACCCCTCCACTTT
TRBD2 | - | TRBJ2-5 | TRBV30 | CAWRLRGVQETQYF | TGTGCCTGGAGATTGCGGGGGGTCCAAGAGACCCAGTACTTC
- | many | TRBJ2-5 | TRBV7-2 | CASSSYSGQETQYF | TGTGCCAGCAGCTCCTATAGTGGGCAAGAGACCCAGTACTTC
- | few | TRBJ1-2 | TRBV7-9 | CASSLERYYTF | TGTGCCAGCAGCTTAGAGCGGTACTACACCTTC
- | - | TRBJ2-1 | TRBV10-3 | CAISESTRYNEQFF | TGTGCCATCAGTGAGTCGACGCGCTACAATGAGCAGTTCTTC
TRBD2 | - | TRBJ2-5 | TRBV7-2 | CASSGGTSGETQYF | TGTGCCAGCAGCGGAGGGACTAGCGGGGAAACCCAGTACTTC
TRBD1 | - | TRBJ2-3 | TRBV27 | CASRSQGTDTQYF | TGTGCCAGCAGGTCACAGGGGACAGATACGCAGTATTTT
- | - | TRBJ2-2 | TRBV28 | CASSVPIPGELFF | TGTGCCAGCAGTGTACCCATCCCCGGGGAGCTGTTTTTT
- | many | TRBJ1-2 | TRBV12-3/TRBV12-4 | CASSLTPVRDHYGYTF | TGTGCCAGCAGTTTAACTCCAGTAAGGGATCACTATGGCTACACCTTC
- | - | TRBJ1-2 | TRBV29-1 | CSVGGKGGGRWGYTF | TGCAGCGTTGGTGGCAAGGGCGGGGGAAGATGGGGCTACACCTTC
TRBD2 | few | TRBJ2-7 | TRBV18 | CASSPKGTSGKISYNEQYF | TGTGCCAGCTCACCAAAGGGGACTAGCGGAAAGATCTCCTACAATGAGCAGTACTTC
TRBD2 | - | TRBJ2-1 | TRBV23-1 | CASSQSPPSGRTYNEQFF | TGCGCCAGCAGTCAATCCCCCCCTAGCGGGAGGACCTACAATGAGCAGTTCTTC
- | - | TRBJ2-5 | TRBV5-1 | CASSWAETQYF | TGCGCCAGTAGCTGGGCGGAGACCCAGTACTTC
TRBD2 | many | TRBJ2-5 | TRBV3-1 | CASSQDLTSGRETQYF | TGTGCCAGCAGCCAAGATCTAACTAGCGGGAGGGAGACCCAGTACTTC
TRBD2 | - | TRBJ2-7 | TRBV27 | CASSLFSGAAYEQYF | TGTGCCAGCAGTTTATTTAGCGGGGCTGCCTACGAGCAGTACTTC
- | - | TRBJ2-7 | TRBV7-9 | CASSFGRRQPKGDSYEQYF | TGTGCCAGCAGCTTCGGTAGGCGACAGCCGAAAGGCGATTCCTACGAGCAGTACTTC
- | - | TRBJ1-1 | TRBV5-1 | CTSSLEENTEAFF | TGCACCAGCAGCTTAGAGGAGAACACTGAAGCTTTCTTT
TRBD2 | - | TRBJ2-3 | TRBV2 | CASSEADLREDTQYF | TGTGCCAGCAGTGAAGCCGATCTGCGGGAGGATACGCAGTATTTT
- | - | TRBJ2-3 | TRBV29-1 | CSGVQGRADTQYF | TGCAGCGGTGTTCAGGGTAGGGCAGATACGCAGTATTTT
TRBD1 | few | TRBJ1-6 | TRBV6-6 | CASSSGGWSPLHF | TGTGCCAGCAGTTCAGGGGGCTGGTCACCCCTCCACTTT
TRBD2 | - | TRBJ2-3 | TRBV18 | CASSPIAGEPTDTQYF | TGTGCCAGCTCACCGATCGCGGGAGAACCCACAGATACGCAGTATTTT
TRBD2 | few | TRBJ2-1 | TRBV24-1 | CATSDLSGAGRDNEQFF | TGTGCCACCAGTGATTTAAGCGGGGCAGGGCGTGACAATGAGCAGTTCTTC
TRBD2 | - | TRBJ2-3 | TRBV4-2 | CASSQRAGSTDTQYF | TGTGCCAGCAGCCAGCGAGCGGGGAGCACAGATACGCAGTATTTT
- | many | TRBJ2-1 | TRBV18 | CASSPPQSGEQFF | TGTGCCAGCTCACCACCCCAATCCGGCGAGCAGTTCTTC
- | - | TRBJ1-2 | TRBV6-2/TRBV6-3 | CASSYTRTLRYGYTF | TGTGCCAGCAGTTACACCAGGACACTTCGCTATGGCTACACCTTC
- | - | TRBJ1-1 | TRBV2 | CASMSQNCEAFF | TGTGCCAGCATGTCCCAGAATTGTGAAGCTTTCTTT
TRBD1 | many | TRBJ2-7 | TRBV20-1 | CSARDSRTGEFEQYF | TGCAGTGCTAGAGACTCAAGGACAGGGGAATTCGAGCAGTACTTC
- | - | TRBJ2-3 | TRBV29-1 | CSVDPRDADTQYF | TGCAGCGTTGACCCTCGAGACGCAGATACGCAGTATTTT
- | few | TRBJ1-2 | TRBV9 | CASSVTGPNGYTF | TGTGCCAGCAGCGTAACAGGGCCGAATGGCTACACCTTC
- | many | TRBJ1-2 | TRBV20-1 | CSAKVTSRMYGYTF | TGCAGTGCTAAGGTTACCTCAAGGATGTATGGCTACACCTTC